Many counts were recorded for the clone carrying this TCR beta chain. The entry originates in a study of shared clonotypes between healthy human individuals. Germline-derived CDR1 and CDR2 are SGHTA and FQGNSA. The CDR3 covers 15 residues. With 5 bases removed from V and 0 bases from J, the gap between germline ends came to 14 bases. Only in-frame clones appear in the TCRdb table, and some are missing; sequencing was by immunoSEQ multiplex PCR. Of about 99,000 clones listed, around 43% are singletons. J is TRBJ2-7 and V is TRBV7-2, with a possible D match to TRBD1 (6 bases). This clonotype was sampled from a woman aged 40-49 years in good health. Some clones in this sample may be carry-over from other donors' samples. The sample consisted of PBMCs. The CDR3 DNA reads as TGTGCCAGCAGCCAAGACGGGACATCCTCCTACGAGCAGTACTTC. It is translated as CASSQDGTSSYEQYF. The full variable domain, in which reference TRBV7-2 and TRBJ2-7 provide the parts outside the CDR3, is GAGVSQSPSNKVTEKGKDVELRCDPISGHTALYWYRQSLGQGLEFLIYFQGNSAPDKSGLPSDRFSAERTGGSVSTLTIQRTQQEDSAVYLCASSQDGTSSYEQYFGPGTRLTVT.